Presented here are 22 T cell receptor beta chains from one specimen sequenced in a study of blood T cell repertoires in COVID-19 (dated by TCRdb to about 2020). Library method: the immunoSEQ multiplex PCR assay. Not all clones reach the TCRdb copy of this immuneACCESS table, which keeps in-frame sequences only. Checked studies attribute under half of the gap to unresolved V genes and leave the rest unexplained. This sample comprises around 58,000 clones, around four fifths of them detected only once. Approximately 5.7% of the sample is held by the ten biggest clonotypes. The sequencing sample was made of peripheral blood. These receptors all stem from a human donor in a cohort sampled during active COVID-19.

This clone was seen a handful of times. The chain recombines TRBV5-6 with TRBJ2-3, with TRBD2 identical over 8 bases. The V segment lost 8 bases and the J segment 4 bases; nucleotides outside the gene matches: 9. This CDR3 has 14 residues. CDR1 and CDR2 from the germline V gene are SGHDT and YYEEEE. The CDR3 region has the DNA TGTGCCAGTTACTTAGCGGGGCGGTCAGATACGCAGTATTTT. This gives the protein CASYLAGRSDTQYF.

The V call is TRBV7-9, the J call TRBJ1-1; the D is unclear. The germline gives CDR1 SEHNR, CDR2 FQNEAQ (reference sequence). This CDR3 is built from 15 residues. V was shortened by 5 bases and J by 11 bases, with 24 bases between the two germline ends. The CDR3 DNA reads TGTGCCAGCAGCCAAGGAAACGAAAATCCTAGTAAGGCTTTCTTT. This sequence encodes CASSQGNENPSKAFF. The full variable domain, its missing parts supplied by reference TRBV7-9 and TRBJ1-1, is DTGVSQNPRHKITKRGQNVTFRCDPISEHNRLYWYRQTLGQGPEFLTYFQNEAQLEKSRLLSDRFSAERPKGSFSTLEIQRTEQGDSAMYLCASSQGNENPSKAFFGQGTRLTVV.

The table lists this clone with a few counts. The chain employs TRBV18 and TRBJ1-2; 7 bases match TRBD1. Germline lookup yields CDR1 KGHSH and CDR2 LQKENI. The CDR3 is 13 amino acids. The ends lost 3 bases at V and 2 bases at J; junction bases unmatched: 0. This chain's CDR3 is CASSPGQNYGYTF. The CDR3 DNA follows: TGTGCCAGCTCACCGGGACAGAACTATGGCTACACCTTC.

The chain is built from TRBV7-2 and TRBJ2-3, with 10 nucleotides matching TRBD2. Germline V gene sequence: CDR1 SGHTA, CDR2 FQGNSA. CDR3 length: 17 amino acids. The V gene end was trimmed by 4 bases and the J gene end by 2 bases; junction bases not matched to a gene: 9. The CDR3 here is CASSSRVTSGDTDTQYF. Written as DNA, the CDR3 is TGTGCCAGCAGCTCCCGGGTAACTAGCGGGGACACAGATACGCAGTATTTT.

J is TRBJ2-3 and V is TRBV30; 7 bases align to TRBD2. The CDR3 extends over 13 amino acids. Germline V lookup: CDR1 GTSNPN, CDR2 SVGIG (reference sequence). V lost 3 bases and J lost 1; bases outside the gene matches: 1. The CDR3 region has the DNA TGTGCCTGGAGGGCGGGGGGCACAGATACGCAGTATTTT. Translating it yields CAWRAGGTDTQYF.

The CDR3 sequence is CASSNGEKLFF. The CDR3 bases are TGTGCCAGCAGCAACGGGGAAAAACTGTTTTTT. The chain is built from TRBV6-2 or TRBV6-3 and TRBJ1-4; D gene unclear. CDR3 length: 11 residues. Trimming stripped 6 bases from V and 8 bases from J, with 7 bases between. CDR1 is MNHEY and CDR2 is SVGEGT in the germline V gene.

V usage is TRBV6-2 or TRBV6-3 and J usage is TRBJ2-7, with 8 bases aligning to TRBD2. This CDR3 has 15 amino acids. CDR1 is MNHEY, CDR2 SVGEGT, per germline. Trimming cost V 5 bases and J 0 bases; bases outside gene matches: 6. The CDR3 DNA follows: TGTGCCAGCAGTAAAATAAGCGGGGGCTCCTACGAGCAGTACTTC. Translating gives CASSKISGGSYEQYF.

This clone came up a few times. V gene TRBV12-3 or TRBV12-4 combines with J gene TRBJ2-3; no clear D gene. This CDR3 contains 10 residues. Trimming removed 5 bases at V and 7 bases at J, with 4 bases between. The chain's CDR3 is CASSINTQYF. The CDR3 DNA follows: TGTGCCAGCAGTATTAATACGCAGTATTTT.

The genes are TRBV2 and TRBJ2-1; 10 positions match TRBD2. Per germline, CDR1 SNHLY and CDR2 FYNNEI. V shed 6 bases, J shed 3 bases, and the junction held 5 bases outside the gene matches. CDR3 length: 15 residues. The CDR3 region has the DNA TGTGCCAGCAGGAAGCGGGGGGGAAGCTACAATGAGCAGTTCTTC. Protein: CASRKRGGSYNEQFF.

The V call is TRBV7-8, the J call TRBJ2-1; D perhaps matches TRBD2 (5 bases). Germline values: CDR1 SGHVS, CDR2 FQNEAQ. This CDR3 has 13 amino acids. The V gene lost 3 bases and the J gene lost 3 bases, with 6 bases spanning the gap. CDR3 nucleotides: TGTGCCAGCAGCTTTGGACTCTACAATGAGCAGTTCTTC. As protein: CASSFGLYNEQFF.

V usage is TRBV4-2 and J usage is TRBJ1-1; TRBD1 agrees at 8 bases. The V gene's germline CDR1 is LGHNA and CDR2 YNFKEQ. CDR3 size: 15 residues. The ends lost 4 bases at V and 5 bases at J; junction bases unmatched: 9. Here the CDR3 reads CASSLAGGMGTEAFF. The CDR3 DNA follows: TGTGCCAGCAGCCTCGCAGGGGGCATGGGGACTGAAGCTTTCTTT.

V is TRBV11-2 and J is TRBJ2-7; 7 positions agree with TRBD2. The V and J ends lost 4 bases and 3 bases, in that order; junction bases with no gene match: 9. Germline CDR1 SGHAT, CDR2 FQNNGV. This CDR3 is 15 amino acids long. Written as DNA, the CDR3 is TGTGCCAGCAGCTCCCAGACTAGCAGATTCTACGAGCAGTACTTC. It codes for CASSSQTSRFYEQYF.

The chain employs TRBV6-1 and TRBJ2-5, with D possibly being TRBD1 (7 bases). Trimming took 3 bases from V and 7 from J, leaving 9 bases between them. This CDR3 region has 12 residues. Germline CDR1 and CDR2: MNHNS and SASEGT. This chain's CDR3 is CASSDRGVTQYF. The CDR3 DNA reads TGTGCCAGCAGTGACAGGGGGGTGACCCAGTACTTC.

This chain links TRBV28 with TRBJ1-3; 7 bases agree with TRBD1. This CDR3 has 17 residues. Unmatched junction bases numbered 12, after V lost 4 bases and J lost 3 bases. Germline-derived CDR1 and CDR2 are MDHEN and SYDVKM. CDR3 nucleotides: TGTGCCAGCAGTTCGGGCGCAGGGGGTATTCTTGGAAACACCATATATTTT. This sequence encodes CASSSGAGGILGNTIYF.

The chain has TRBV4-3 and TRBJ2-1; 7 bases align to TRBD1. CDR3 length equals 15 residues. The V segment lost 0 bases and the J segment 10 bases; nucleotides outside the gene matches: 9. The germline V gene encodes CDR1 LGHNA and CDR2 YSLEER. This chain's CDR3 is CASSQEHRGGTEQFF. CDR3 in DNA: TGCGCCAGCAGCCAAGAGCACAGGGGTGGTACCGAGCAGTTCTTC.

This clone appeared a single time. CDR3 bases: TGTGCCAGCAGCCTCCCTACTGCGAGCGCGGGTGGGGAAAAACTGTTTTTT. It specifies CASSLPTASAGGEKLFF. The gene calls are TRBV3-1 (or the pseudogene TRBV3-2) and TRBJ1-4; no firm D call. Germline values: CDR1 LGHDT, CDR2 YNNKEL (reference sequence). This CDR3 is built from 17 residues. V lost 4 bases, J lost 8 bases, and 23 bases lay in between.

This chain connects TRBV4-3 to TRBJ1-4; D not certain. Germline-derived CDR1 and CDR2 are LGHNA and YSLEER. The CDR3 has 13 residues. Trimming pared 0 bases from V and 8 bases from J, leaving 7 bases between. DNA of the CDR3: TGCGCCAGCAGCCAAGAACATGGCGAAAAACTGTTTTTT. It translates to CASSQEHGEKLFF.

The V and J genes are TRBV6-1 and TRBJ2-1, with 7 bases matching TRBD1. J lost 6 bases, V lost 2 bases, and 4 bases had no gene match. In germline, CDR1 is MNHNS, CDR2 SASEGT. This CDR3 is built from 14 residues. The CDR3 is CASSESYRGNEQFF. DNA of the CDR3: TGTGCCAGCAGTGAATCATACAGGGGCAATGAGCAGTTCTTC.

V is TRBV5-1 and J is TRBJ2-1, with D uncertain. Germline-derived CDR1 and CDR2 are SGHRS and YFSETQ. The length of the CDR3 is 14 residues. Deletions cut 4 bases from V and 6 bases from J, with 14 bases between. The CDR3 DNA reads TGCGCCAGCAGCGATACGGGTACGTTCAATGAGCAGTTCTTC. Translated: CASSDTGTFNEQFF.

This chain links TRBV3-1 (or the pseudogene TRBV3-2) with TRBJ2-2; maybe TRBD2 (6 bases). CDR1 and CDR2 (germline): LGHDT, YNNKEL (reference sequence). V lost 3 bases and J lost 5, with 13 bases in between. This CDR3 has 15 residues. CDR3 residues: CASSQSGRKTGELFF. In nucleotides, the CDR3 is TGTGCCAGCAGCCAGTCGGGGAGGAAAACCGGGGAGCTGTTTTTT.

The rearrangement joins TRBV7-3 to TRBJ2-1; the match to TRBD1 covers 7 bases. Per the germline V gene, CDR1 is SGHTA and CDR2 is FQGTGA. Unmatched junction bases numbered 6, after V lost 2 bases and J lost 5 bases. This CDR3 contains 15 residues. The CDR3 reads CASSLPQGNHNEQFF. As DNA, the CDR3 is TGTGCCAGCAGCTTACCACAGGGGAACCACAATGAGCAGTTCTTC.

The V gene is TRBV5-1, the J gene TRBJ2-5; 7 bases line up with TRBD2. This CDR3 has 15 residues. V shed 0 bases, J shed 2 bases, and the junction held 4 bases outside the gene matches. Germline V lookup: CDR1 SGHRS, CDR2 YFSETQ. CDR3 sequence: CASSLGGDYQETQYF. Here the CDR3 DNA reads TGCGCCAGCAGCTTGGGAGGGGACTATCAAGAGACCCAGTACTTC.